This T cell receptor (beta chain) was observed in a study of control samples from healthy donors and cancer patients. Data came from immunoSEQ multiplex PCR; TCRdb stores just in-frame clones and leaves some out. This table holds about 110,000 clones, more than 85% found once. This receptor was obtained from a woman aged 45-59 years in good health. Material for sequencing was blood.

CDR3 sequence (DNA): TGTGCCAGCAGTTATAGATTTAGCGGGGACACAGATACGCAGTATTTT. Its translation is CASSYRFSGDTDTQYF. The chain has TRBV6-5 and TRBJ2-3, with 8 bases lining up with TRBD2. The CDR3 contains 16 residues. J was trimmed by 2 bases and V by 3 bases; bases with no gene match: 7. Germline CDR1 and CDR2: MNHEY and SVGAGI.